The 9 T cell receptor beta chains below were found in one sample sequenced in a study of blood T cell repertoires in COVID-19. Profiled with immunoSEQ multiplex PCR; TCRdb holds only in-frame clones, not every one. This table holds about 5,000 clones, about 87% found once. Material: peripheral blood. Source of these receptors: a man between 65 and 85 years old with COVID-19, enrolled during active disease.

This clone was counted once. The rearrangement uses TRBV19 and TRBJ1-1, with D uncertain. V lost 5 bases to trimming and J lost 1 base, with 11 bases between them. Per the germline V gene, CDR1 is LNHDA and CDR2 is SQIVND (reference sequence). The CDR3 covers 14 residues. Here the CDR3 reads CASSAGSTNTEAFF. The CDR3 DNA follows: TGTGCCAGTAGTGCGGGATCCACGAACACTGAAGCTTTCTTT.

The chain is built from TRBV7-8 and TRBJ2-7; TRBD1 might be the D (6 bases). CDR3 size: 15 residues. Per the germline V gene, CDR1 is SGHVS and CDR2 is FQNEAQ. V was trimmed by 4 bases and J by 0 bases, leaving 13 bases between them. The CDR3 bases are TGTGCCAGCAGCTCGAACAGGGTAAACTCCTACGAGCAGTACTTC. This gives the protein CASSSNRVNSYEQYF. Full variable domain (rest looked up from reference TRBV7-8 and TRBJ2-7): GAGVSQSPRYKVAKRGQDVALRCDPISGHVSLFWYQQALGQGPEFLTYFQNEAQLDKSGLPSDRFFAERPEGSVSTLKIQRTQQEDSAVYLCASSSNRVNSYEQYFGPGTRLTVT.

This rearrangement joins TRBV6-5 to TRBJ1-5; 7 bases are shared with TRBD1. Germline V gene lookup returns CDR1 MNHEY and CDR2 SVGAGI. The CDR3 has 15 amino acids. Trimming removed 7 bases from V and 6 bases from J; junction bases left unmatched: 12. CDR3 loop: CASTSNRGRSQPQHF. Written as DNA, the CDR3 is TGTGCCAGCACCTCCAACAGGGGTCGGAGTCAGCCCCAGCATTTT.

The V call is TRBV25-1, the J call TRBJ1-1, with 9 nucleotides matching TRBD1. The length of the CDR3 is 14 residues. Germline CDR1 reads MGHDK; CDR2 reads SYGVNS. Germline trimming cut 3 bases from V and 7 bases from J; bases unmatched to any gene: 6. The CDR3 bases are TGTGCCAGCAGTGACCTAGACAGGGGGGGTGAAGCTTTCTTT. Translated: CASSDLDRGGEAFF.

The genes are TRBV27 and TRBJ2-7; 8 nucleotides agree with TRBD1. J gave up 2 bases and V 5 bases, and 8 bases lay outside the gene matches. This CDR3 has 15 residues. Germline CDR1 reads MNHEY; CDR2 reads SMNVEV (reference sequence). The DNA for the CDR3 is TGTGCCAGCAGTCGTAGACCGGGACAGGCCTACGAGCAGTACTTC. It encodes CASSRRPGQAYEQYF.

The count of this clone is one. The chain joins TRBV2 to TRBJ2-5; possible D gene TRBD1, 5 bases. CDR3 length: 12 residues. CDR1 and CDR2 (germline): SNHLY, FYNNEI. V dropped 6 bases and J dropped 6 bases, with 11 bases sitting between them. Written as DNA, the CDR3 is TGTGCCAGCAGCGTCGACAGTCAGACCCAGTACTTC. Translated: CASSVDSQTQYF.

The V gene is TRBV4-2, the J gene TRBJ2-5, with D perhaps matching TRBD2 (6 bases). CDR3 size: 15 residues. The V end lost 4 bases, the J end lost 0 bases, and 12 bases lay between the germline ends. The germline CDR1 and CDR2 sequences are LGHNA and YNFKEQ. CDR3 amino acids: CASSRGSGDQETQYF. CDR3 in DNA: TGTGCCAGCAGCCGAGGCTCGGGGGACCAAGAGACCCAGTACTTC.

The chain couples TRBV27 to TRBJ2-2; D is undetermined. The V gene's germline CDR1 is MNHEY and CDR2 SMNVEV (reference sequence). V gave up 1 base and J gave up 3 bases, with 6 bases separating them. The CDR3 has 14 residues. The CDR3 DNA reads as TGTGCCAGCAGTTTATATCGGTACACCGGGGAGCTGTTTTTT. Translated: CASSLYRYTGELFF.

This chain joins TRBV7-9 and TRBJ1-1; no firm D call. The V gene lost 3 bases and the J gene lost 2 bases, with 7 bases spanning the gap. This CDR3 contains 13 residues. CDR1 and CDR2 from the germline V gene are SEHNR and FQNEAQ (reference sequence). The CDR3 spells CASSLAGNTEAFF. The CDR3 region has the DNA TGTGCCAGCAGCTTGGCGGGAAACACTGAAGCTTTCTTT.